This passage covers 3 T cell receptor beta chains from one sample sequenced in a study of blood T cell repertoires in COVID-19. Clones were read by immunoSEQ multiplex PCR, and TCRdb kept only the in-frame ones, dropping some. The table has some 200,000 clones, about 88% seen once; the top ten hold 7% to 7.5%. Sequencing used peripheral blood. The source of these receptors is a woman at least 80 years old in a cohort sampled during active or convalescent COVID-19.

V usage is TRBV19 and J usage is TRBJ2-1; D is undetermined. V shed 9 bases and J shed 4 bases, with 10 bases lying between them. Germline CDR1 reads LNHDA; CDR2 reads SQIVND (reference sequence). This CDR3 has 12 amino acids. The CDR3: CASTSRYNEQFF. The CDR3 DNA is TGTGCCAGCACCTCGAGGTACAATGAGCAGTTCTTC.

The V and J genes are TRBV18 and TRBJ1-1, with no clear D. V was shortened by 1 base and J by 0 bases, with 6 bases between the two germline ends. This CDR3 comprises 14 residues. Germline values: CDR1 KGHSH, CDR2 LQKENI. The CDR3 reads CASSPQSMNTEAFF. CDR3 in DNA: TGTGCCAGCTCACCACAGAGCATGAACACTGAAGCTTTCTTT.

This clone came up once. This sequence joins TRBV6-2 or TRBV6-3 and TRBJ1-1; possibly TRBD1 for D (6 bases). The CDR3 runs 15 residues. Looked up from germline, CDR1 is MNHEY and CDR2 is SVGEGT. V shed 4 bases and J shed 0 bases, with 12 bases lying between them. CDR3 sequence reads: CASSFMDSLNTEAFF. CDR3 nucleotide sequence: TGTGCCAGCAGTTTCATGGACAGTTTGAACACTGAAGCTTTCTTT.